One sample yielded the 15 T cell receptor beta chains listed below, sequenced in a study of shared clonotypes between healthy human individuals. Only in-frame clones appear in the TCRdb table, and some are missing; sequencing was by immunoSEQ multiplex PCR. The data hold about 2.4 million clones, with roughly 93% observed a single time. Sequenced: naive CD4+ T cells from PBMCs. Subset described: CD45RA+ positively selected. These receptors were collected from a man in his late teens or twenties in good health. Some clones in this sample may be carry-over from other donors' samples.

V and J are TRBV9 and TRBJ2-7, with D perhaps TRBD2 (5 bases). Germline V gives CDR1 SGDLS, CDR2 YYNGEE. The CDR3 consists of 16 residues. Trimming shortened V by 0 bases and J by 0 bases, and 13 bases separated the two germline ends. The CDR3, as DNA: TGTGCCAGCAGCGTAGGGGTTAGCGCACACTCCTACGAGCAGTACTTC. Translating gives CASSVGVSAHSYEQYF.

The V gene is TRBV14, the J gene TRBJ2-3; 8 bases match TRBD2. Germline V gene data show CDR1 as SGHDN and CDR2 as FVKESK. The CDR3 has 16 amino acids. The V gene end was trimmed by 9 bases and the J gene end by 2 bases; junction bases not matched to a gene: 13. CDR3 bases: TGTGCCAGAGATCCAACGGGAGGGCGGAACACAGATACGCAGTATTTT. Protein sequence: CARDPTGGRNTDTQYF.

J is TRBJ2-1 and V is TRBV5-1; tentatively, D is TRBD2 (5 bases). This CDR3 has 13 amino acids. Germline lookup yields CDR1 SGHRS and CDR2 YFSETQ. V was cut by 3 bases and J by 12 bases, with 16 bases left in between. CDR3 region: CASSSSGDRRQFF. DNA for the CDR3: TGCGCCAGCAGCTCTTCCGGGGATCGGCGGCAGTTCTTC. The full variable domain, with the rest looked up from reference TRBV5-1 and TRBJ2-1, is KAGVTQTPRYLIKTRGQQVTLSCSPISGHRSVSWYQQTPGQGLQFLFEYFSETQRNKGNFPGRFSGRQFSNSRSEMNVSTLELGDSALYLCASSSSGDRRQFFGPGTRLTVL.

V gene TRBV6-4 combines with J gene TRBJ2-1; no reliable D call. The V gene's germline CDR1 is MRHNA and CDR2 SNTAGT. Trimming left V 4 bases short and J 1 base short, with 11 bases between. This CDR3 comprises 15 residues. This chain's CDR3 is CASSGSSDSYNEQFF. The DNA for the CDR3 is TGTGCCAGCAGTGGAAGCTCGGATTCCTACAATGAGCAGTTCTTC.

The chain has TRBV5-4 and TRBJ2-5; D may be TRBD1 (5 bases). Per the germline V gene, CDR1 is SGHNT and CDR2 is YYREEE (reference sequence). The CDR3 is 15 residues long. V was cut by 9 bases and J by 4 bases, with 22 bases left in between. The CDR3 coding sequence is TGTGCCACAGGCCGGCTCATGTCAGGGATAGAGACCCAGTACTTC. It encodes CATGRLMSGIETQYF.

The gene calls are TRBV7-9 and TRBJ2-2, with D perhaps given as TRBD1 or TRBD2 (5 bases each). The CDR3 runs 16 residues. Per germline, CDR1 SEHNR and CDR2 FQNEAQ (reference sequence). Trimming took off 4 bases at V and 7 bases at J, with 19 bases between the two ends. Written as DNA, the CDR3 is TGTGCCAGCAGCTCTACCGGGACCGCGGCATACGGGGAGCTGTTTTTT. Protein product: CASSSTGTAAYGELFF.

The chain recombines TRBV11-2 with TRBJ2-1; D possibly corresponds to TRBD2 (6 bases). The CDR3 is made up of 15 amino acids. Germline values: CDR1 SGHAT, CDR2 FQNNGV. Trimming pared 0 bases from V and 5 bases from J, leaving 11 bases between. CDR3 sequence: CASSLDGRRDNEQFF. DNA for the CDR3: TGTGCCAGCAGCTTAGACGGGAGAAGGGACAATGAGCAGTTCTTC.

CDR3 in amino acids: CASSGDYRASENEQFF. The CDR3 DNA reads as TGCGCCAGCAGCGGGGATTACAGGGCTTCCGAGAATGAGCAGTTCTTC. The J gene is TRBJ2-1, the V gene TRBV5-1; D may be TRBD1 (6 bases). Germline V CDR1 and CDR2: SGHRS, YFSETQ. With 4 bases removed from V and 7 bases from J, the gap between germline ends came to 21 bases. CDR3 length: 16 residues.

The chain uses TRBV18 and TRBJ2-7; unclear D gene. Between the trimmed V and J ends, which lost 3 bases and 2 bases, there was a span of 14 bases. There are 15 residues in the CDR3. Germline-derived CDR1 and CDR2 are KGHSH and LQKENI. CDR3 residues: CASSPGQNPTYEQYF. The CDR3 nucleotides read TGTGCCAGCTCACCCGGCCAGAATCCCACCTACGAGCAGTACTTC.

J is TRBJ1-1 and V is TRBV25-1; 9 bases line up with TRBD1. Germline V gene lookup returns CDR1 MGHDK and CDR2 SYGVNS. The CDR3 length is 16 residues. V lost 4 bases to trimming and J lost 1 base; unmatched junction nucleotides: 7. CDR3 DNA sequence: TGTGCCAGCAGTGTGGACAGGGGAGAGTCGAACACTGAAGCTTTCTTT. Its translation is CASSVDRGESNTEAFF.

The chain uses TRBV7-9 and TRBJ2-5; tentative D call: TRBD2 (5 bases). This CDR3 region has 15 residues. From germline, CDR1 is SEHNR and CDR2 FQNEAQ (reference sequence). Trimming shortened V by 1 base and J by 5 bases, and 14 bases separated the two germline ends. The CDR3 DNA sequence: TGTGCCAGCAGCTTAGGGGAGCGATTTGCGGAGACCCAGTACTTC. This gives the protein CASSLGERFAETQYF.

The chain carries TRBV19 and TRBJ1-5; no definite D call. This CDR3 comprises 12 residues. Trimming stripped 6 bases from V and 7 bases from J, with 10 bases between. Germline loops: CDR1 LNHDA, CDR2 SQIVND (reference sequence). Here the CDR3 reads CASSLEEQPQHF. CDR3 sequence (DNA): TGTGCCAGTAGCCTGGAGGAACAGCCCCAGCATTTT.

V is TRBV5-4 and J is TRBJ2-3; 7 positions match TRBD2. From germline, CDR1 is SGHNT and CDR2 YYREEE (reference sequence). V shed 2 bases and J 1 base; nucleotides not matched to a gene: 4. The CDR3 has 15 amino acids. The CDR3 loop reads CASSLKSGGTDTQYF. As DNA, the CDR3 is TGTGCCAGCAGCTTAAAAAGCGGGGGCACAGATACGCAGTATTTT. Using reference TRBV5-4 and TRBJ2-3 for the parts outside the CDR3, the full variable domain is ETGVTQSPTHLIKTRGQQVTLRCSSQSGHNTVSWYQQALGQGPQFIFQYYREEENGRGNFPPRFSGLQFPNYSSELNVNALELDDSALYLCASSLKSGGTDTQYFGPGTRLTVL.

Turning to this clone: The same CDR3 is also encoded by other DNA sequences in this sample. This sequence joins TRBV6-1 and TRBJ2-3; D gene unclear. From germline, CDR1 is MNHNS and CDR2 SASEGT. Trimming took 4 bases from V and 2 from J, leaving 7 bases between them. This CDR3 has 13 residues. CDR3: CASSGYLTDTQYF. CDR3 sequence (DNA): TGTGCCAGCAGTGGCTACCTCACAGATACGCAGTATTTT.

This clone showed up just a few times. One end of the junction is discordant with germline, which a read error may explain. The chain has TRBV5-4 and TRBJ2-5; D is undetermined. Germline V CDR1 and CDR2: SGHNT, YYREEE (reference sequence). The length of the CDR3 is 13 residues. The CDR3 is CASSLEFRGVQDF. The CDR3 nucleotides read TGTGCCAGCAGCTTGGAGTTCCGTGGGGTGCAGGACTTC.